This TCR beta chain was sequenced during a study of blood T cells in healthy people across ages. Findings of the study overall: Naive T cell percentage by flow cytometry tracked strongly with beta diversity. Compared with aged donors, long-lived donors showed fewer expanded clones, suggesting selection.

The CDR3 runs 16 residues. V lost 0 bases to trimming and J lost 0 bases; unmatched junction nucleotides: 8. In germline, CDR1 is DFQATT, CDR2 SNEGSKA (reference sequence). The sample holds a few counts of this clonotype. Its antigen is currently unknown. Alongside a J-beta primer mix, a sample-barcoded 5' primer served in a second PCR lasting about 7 to 11 cycles. A tag from a template-switch adaptor with 12 random nucleotides marked each cDNA molecule. MiXCR was run by TCRdb on the 5' RACE reads, yielding one entry per CDR3 protein. The data contain hundreds of thousands of distinct CDR3 sequences, around 20% of them singletons. Per-sample yields of isolated PBMCs were at least 7 million.

The chain carries TRBV20-1 and TRBJ2-7, with 7 bases that match TRBD2. This clonotype originated in a man aged 70 or older in good health. The sample taken for sequencing was blood. CDR3: CSARDHSSGSSYEQYF. CDR3 DNA: TGCAGTGCTAGAGATCACTCTAGCGGAAGCTCCTACGAGCAGTACTTC.